The following is a T cell receptor (beta chain) sequence with its context. Authors' analysis steps: Nucleated cell counts were estimated from reference gene primer amplification. TCRdb keeps only in-frame clones here, not all; method: immunoSEQ multiplex PCR. V, J and clone size derive from that table, while D and trimming were established from the DNA sequence. The table has around 62,000 clones, 88% seen once. These data belong to a study of blood T cell repertoires in COVID-19. At the level of the study: From the United States, Italy and Spain came samples of acute and convalescent COVID-19.

Germline lookup yields CDR1 SGHRS and CDR2 YFSETQ. The CDR3 sequence is 16 residues long. Trimming shortened V by 0 bases and J by 5 bases, and 17 bases separated the two germline ends. The TCR was taken from a human donor in a cohort sampled during active COVID-19. Sequencing input: peripheral blood. This chain links TRBV5-1 with TRBJ1-2, with D maybe TRBD1 (6 bases). CDR3 nucleotides: TGCGCCAGCAGCTTGGACCCGACCCTAAGGGGGTATGGCTACACCTTC. This codes for CASSLDPTLRGYGYTF.